This TCR beta chain comes out of a study of ipilimumab plus nivolumab after autologous stem cell transplantation. Study summary: Typical patient got roughly five ipilimumab doses and about eight nivolumab doses (median). The study, taken as a whole, reports: Per the authors, repertoire, Treg and microbiota data justify further study.

Checkpoint therapy with ipilimumab 1 mg/kg began 14 to 28 days after transplant. Through week 26, nivolumab 3 mg/kg IV was given weeks 1, 4, 7, 10, then biweekly. Notes on this clone: The antigen is undetermined.

Trimming took 6 bases from V and 0 from J, leaving 9 bases between them. CDR3 length: 14 amino acids. The germline V gene has CDR1 LNHDA and CDR2 SQIVND (reference sequence). The table came from immunoSEQ multiplex PCR; TCRdb's copy has only in-frame clones and leaves some out. There are tens of thousands of clones in the sample; approximately 83% occur only once, and approximately 2.2% lies in the top ten. The chain joins TRBV19 to TRBJ1-3; D is unresolved. The clonotype comes from a male donor with diffuse large B-cell lymphoma. This material consisted of PBMCs, taken in a trial of ipilimumab plus nivolumab as post-transplant consolidation. Here the CDR3 reads CASRRGGSGNTIYF. Here the CDR3 DNA reads TGTGCCAGTAGGAGAGGAGGCTCTGGAAACACCATATATTTT.